This TCR beta chain was captured in a study of cytomegalovirus exposure and HLA in healthy donors. Study at large: Early release data held tens of millions of unique TCRs from HLA-typed donors.

This clone was seen more than once but under ten times. Its antigen is not known. A multiplex PCR was run with 60 Vbeta primers and 13 Jbeta primers. Data came from immunoSEQ multiplex PCR; TCRdb stores just in-frame clones and leaves some out. The profile shows around 76,000 clones, around 73% of them singletons. Study results and caveats: More clonal expansion characterized HLA-associated TCR beta chains than equally common others in a later analysis. Several of the most significant clusters appeared, in a later analysis, to be linked to common viral pathogens.

The clonotype comes from a woman aged 40 to 50 in good health and CMV-seropositive. The sequencing input was PBMCs.

This chain's CDR3 is CASSYLLQYEQYF. DNA for the CDR3: TGTGCCAGCAGTTACCTTCTCCAGTACGAGCAGTACTTC. The chain couples TRBV28 to TRBJ2-7; no reliable D call. CDR1 is MDHEN, CDR2 SYDVKM, per germline. The CDR3 has 13 amino acids. The V gene lost 4 bases and the J gene lost 4 bases, with 11 bases spanning the gap.